The entry below describes one T cell receptor beta chain. The CDR3 length is 15 residues. Germline CDR1 is SGHAT and CDR2 is FQNNGV. Trimming pared 1 base from V and 0 bases from J, leaving 9 bases between. The entry originates in a study of blood T cell repertoires in COVID-19. Study-level information: Acute-phase and convalescent COVID-19 samples originated in the United States, Italy and Spain. Sources were T cells, B-cell-depleted T cells, or PBMCs; the material itself was cDNA or gDNA.

In the original processing: Estimation of nucleated cell counts was performed using reference gene primer amplification. TCRdb's copy holds only in-frame clones and misses some; the assay was immunoSEQ multiplex PCR. The V and J calls and the clone size are those of that table, but D and trimming were determined from the DNA. Of 50,000 to 60,000 clones in the sample, 80% to 85% were seen once. Sequences were obtained from peripheral blood. The V and J genes are TRBV11-2 and TRBJ1-1; unclear D gene. The sequence was obtained from a human donor in a cohort sampled during active or convalescent COVID-19. The CDR3 protein is CASSLVDSMNTEAFF. The CDR3 DNA reads TGTGCCAGCAGCTTAGTTGATAGTATGAACACTGAAGCTTTCTTT.